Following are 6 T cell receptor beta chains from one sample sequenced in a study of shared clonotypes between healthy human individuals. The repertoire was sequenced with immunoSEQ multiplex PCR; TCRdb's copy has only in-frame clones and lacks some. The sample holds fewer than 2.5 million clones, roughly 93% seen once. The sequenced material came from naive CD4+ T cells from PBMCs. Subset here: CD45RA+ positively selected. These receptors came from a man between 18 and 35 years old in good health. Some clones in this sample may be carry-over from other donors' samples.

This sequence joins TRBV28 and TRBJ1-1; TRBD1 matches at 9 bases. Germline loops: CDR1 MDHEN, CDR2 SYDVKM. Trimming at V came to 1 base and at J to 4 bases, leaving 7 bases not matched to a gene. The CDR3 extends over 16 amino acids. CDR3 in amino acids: CASSLYPDRGVTEAFF. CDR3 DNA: TGTGCCAGCAGTTTATACCCGGACAGGGGCGTCACTGAAGCTTTCTTT.

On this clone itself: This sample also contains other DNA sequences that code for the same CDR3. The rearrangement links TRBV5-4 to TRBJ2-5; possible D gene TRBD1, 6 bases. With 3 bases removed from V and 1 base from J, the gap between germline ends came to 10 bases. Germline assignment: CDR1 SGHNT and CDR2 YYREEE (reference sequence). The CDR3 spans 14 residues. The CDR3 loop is CASSSRTVQETQYF. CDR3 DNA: TGTGCCAGCAGCTCGCGGACAGTCCAAGAGACCCAGTACTTC.

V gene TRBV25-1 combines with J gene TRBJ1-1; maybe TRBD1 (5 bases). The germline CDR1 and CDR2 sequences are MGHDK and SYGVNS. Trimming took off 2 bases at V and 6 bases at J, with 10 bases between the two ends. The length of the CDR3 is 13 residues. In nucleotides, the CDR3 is TGTGCCAGCAGTGAACCAGGGATCCCTGAAGCTTTCTTT. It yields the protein CASSEPGIPEAFF.

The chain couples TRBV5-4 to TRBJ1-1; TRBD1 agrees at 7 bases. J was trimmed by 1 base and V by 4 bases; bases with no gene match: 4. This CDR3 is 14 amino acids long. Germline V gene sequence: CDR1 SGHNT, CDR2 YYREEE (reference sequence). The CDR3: CASSTRTGNTEAFF. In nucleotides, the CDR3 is TGTGCCAGCAGCACCCGGACAGGGAACACTGAAGCTTTCTTT.

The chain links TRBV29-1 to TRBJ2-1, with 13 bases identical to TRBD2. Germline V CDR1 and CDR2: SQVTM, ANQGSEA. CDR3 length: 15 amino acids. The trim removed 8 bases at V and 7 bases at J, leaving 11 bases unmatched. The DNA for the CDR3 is TGCAGCCTCAACAGGGGACTAGCGGGATTGAATGAGCAGTTCTTC. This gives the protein CSLNRGLAGLNEQFF.

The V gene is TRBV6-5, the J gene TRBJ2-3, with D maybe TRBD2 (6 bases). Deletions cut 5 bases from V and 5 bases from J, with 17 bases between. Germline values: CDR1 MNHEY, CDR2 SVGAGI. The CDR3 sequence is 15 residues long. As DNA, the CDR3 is TGTGCCAGCAGTCCCCCGGGACTCAGGGTAGATACGCAGTATTTT. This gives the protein CASSPPGLRVDTQYF.